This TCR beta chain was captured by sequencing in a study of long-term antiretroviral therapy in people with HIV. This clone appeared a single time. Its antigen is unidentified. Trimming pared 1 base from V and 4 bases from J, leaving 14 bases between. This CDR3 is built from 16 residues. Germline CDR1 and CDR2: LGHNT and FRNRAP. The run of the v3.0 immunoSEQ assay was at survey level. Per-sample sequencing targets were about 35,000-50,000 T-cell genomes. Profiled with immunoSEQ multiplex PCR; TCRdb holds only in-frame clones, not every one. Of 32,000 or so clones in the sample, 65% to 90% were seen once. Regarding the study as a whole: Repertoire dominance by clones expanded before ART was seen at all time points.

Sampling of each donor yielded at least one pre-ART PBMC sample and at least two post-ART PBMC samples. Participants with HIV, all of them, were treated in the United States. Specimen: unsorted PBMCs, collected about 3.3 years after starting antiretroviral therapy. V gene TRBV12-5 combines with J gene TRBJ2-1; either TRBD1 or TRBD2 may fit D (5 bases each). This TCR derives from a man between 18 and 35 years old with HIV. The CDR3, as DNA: TGTGCTAGTGGTTTGGCTTCCGGGACCCCGTACAATGAGCAGTTCTTC. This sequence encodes CASGLASGTPYNEQFF.